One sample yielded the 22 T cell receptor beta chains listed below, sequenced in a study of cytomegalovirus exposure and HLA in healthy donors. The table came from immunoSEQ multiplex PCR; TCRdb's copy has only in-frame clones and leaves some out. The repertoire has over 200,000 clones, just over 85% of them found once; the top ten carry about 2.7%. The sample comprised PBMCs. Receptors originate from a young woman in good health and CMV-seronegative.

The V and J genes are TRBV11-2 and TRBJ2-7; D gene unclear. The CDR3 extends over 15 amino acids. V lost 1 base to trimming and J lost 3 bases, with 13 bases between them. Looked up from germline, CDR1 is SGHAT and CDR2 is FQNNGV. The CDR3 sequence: CASSLVAARIYEQYF. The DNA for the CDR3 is TGTGCCAGCAGCTTAGTGGCGGCTAGAATCTACGAGCAGTACTTC.

The DNA of the CDR3 is TGTGCCAGTAGTAGACTAGCGGGAGCTTACAATGAGCAGTTCTTC. It is translated as CASSRLAGAYNEQFF. V and J are TRBV19 and TRBJ2-1, with TRBD2 matching 12 bases. The CDR3 covers 15 residues. Looked up from germline, CDR1 is LNHDA and CDR2 is SQIVND (reference sequence). Germline trimming cut 4 bases from V and 4 bases from J; bases unmatched to any gene: 2.

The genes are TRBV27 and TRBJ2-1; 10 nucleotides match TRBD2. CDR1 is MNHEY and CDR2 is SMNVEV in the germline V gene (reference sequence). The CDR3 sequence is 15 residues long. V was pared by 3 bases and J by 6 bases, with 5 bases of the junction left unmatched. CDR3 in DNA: TGTGCCAGCAGTTTGAGACTAGCGGGCATCAATGAGCAGTTCTTC. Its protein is CASSLRLAGINEQFF.

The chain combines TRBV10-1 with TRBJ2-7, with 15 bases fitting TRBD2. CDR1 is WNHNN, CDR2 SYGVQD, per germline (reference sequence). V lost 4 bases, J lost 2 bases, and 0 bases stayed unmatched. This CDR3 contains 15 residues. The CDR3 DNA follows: TGCGCCAGCAGTGGGACTAGCGGGAGGGCCTACGAGCAGTACTTC. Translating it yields CASSGTSGRAYEQYF.

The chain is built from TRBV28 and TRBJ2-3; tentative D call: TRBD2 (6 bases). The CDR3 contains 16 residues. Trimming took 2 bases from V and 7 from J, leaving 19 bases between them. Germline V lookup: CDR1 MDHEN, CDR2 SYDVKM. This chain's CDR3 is CASSLVQRVRSYTQYF. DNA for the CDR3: TGTGCCAGCAGTTTAGTGCAGCGGGTCCGTTCTTATACGCAGTATTTT.

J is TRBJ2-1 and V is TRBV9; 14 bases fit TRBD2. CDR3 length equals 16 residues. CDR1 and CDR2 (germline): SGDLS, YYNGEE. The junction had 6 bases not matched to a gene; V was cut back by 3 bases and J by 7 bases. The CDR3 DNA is TGTGCCAGCAGCGGAACAGGGACTAGCGGGAGAAATGAGCAGTTCTTC. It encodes CASSGTGTSGRNEQFF.

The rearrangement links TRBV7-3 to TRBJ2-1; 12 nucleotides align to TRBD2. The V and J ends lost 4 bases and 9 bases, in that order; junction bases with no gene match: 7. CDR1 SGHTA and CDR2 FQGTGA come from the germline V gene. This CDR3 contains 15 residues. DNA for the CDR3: TGTGCCAGCAGCTCTACTAGCGGGAGGATGGGTGAGCAGTTCTTC. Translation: CASSSTSGRMGEQFF.

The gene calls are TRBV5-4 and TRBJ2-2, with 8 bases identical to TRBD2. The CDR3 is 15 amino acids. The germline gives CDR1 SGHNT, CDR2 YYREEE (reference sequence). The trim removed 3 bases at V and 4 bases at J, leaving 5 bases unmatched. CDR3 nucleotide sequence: TGTGCCAGCAGCTCTAGCCGGGGGGGCACCGGGGAGCTGTTTTTT. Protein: CASSSSRGGTGELFF.

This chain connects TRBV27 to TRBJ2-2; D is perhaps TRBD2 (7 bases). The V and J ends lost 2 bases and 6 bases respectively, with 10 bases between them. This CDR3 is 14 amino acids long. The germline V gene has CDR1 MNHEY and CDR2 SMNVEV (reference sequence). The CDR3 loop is CASSLVGGAGELFF. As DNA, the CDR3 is TGTGCCAGCAGTTTAGTAGGGGGGGCCGGGGAGCTGTTTTTT.

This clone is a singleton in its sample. CDR3 protein: CASSEGASEQFF. The CDR3, as DNA: TGTGCCAGCAGTGAAGGAGCGAGTGAGCAGTTCTTC. The gene calls are TRBV6-1 and TRBJ2-1; D unresolved. The germline gives CDR1 MNHNS, CDR2 SASEGT. Trimming left V 1 base short and J 9 bases short, with 7 bases between. CDR3 size: 12 residues.

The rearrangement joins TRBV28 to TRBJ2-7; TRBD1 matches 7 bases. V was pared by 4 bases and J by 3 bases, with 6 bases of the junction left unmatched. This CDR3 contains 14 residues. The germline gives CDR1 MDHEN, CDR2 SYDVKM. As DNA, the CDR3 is TGTGCCAGCAGTTATGAGGGGGCTCTCTACGAGCAGTACTTC. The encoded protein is CASSYEGALYEQYF.

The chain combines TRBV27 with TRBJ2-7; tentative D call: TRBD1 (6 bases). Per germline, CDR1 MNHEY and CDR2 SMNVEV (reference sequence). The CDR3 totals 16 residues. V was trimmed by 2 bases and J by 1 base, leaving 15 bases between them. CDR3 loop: CASSLMARQASYEQYF. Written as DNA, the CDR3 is TGTGCCAGCAGTTTAATGGCGAGACAGGCTTCCTACGAGCAGTACTTC.

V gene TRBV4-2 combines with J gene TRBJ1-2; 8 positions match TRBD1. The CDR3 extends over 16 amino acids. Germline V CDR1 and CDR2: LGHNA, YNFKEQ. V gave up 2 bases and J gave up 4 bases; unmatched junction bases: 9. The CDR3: CASSQSAGQVVYGYTF. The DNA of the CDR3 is TGTGCCAGCAGCCAAAGCGCGGGACAGGTAGTCTATGGCTACACCTTC.

The CDR3 DNA sequence: TGTGCCAGCAGTGAAGCGTGGAGCTCCTACGAGCAGTACTTC. As protein: CASSEAWSSYEQYF. The chain has TRBV6-1 and TRBJ2-7; the D is unclear. Looked up from germline, CDR1 is MNHNS and CDR2 is SASEGT. The CDR3 is 14 amino acids. Trimming removed 0 bases at V and 0 bases at J, with 6 bases between.

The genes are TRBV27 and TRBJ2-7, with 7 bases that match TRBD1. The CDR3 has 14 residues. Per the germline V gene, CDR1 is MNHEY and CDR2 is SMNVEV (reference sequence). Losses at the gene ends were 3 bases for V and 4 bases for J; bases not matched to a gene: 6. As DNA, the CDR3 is TGTGCCAGCAGTTTTGGTGGGACAGAGTACGAGCAGTACTTC. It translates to CASSFGGTEYEQYF.

The CDR3 sequence is CASSVASGRATDTQYF. The CDR3 DNA sequence: TGTGCCAGCAGCGTAGCTAGCGGGAGGGCCACAGATACGCAGTATTTT. The gene calls are TRBV9 and TRBJ2-3, with 12 bases matching TRBD2. CDR3 size: 16 residues. The ends lost 0 bases at V and 2 bases at J; junction bases unmatched: 1. CDR1 and CDR2 (germline): SGDLS, YYNGEE.

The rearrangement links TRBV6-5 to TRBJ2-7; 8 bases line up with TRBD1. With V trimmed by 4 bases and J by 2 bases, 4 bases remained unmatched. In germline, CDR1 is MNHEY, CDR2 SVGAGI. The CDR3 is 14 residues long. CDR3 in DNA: TGTGCCAGCAGTTGGGACAGGAGTCCCTACGAGCAGTACTTC. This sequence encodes CASSWDRSPYEQYF.

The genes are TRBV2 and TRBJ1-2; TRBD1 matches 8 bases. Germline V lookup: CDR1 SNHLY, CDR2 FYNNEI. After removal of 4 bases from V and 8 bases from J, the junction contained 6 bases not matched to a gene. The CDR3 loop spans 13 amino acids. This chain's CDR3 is CASSVDRGQGYTF. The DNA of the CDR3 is TGTGCCAGCAGTGTCGACAGGGGACAAGGCTACACCTTC.

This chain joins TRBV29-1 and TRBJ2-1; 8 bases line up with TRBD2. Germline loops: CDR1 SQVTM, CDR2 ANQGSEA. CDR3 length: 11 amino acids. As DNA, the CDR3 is TGCAGTTACCGGGGGGGCAATGAGCAGTTCTTC. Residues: CSYRGGNEQFF.

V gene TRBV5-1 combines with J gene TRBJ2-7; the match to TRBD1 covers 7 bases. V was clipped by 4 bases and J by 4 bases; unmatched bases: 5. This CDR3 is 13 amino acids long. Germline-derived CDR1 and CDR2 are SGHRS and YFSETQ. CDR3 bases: TGCGCCAGCAGCCGGGGACAGCGGTACGAGCAGTACTTC. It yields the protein CASSRGQRYEQYF.

The CDR3 coding sequence is TGTGCCAGCAGTCCCTCCTCGACAGGGTACGGCTACACCTTC. Translating it yields CASSPSSTGYGYTF. The gene calls are TRBV6-5 and TRBJ1-2; 7 bases are shared with TRBD1. CDR1 and CDR2 from the germline V gene are MNHEY and SVGAGI. The junction had 11 bases not matched to a gene; V was cut back by 5 bases and J by 8 bases. This CDR3 comprises 14 residues.

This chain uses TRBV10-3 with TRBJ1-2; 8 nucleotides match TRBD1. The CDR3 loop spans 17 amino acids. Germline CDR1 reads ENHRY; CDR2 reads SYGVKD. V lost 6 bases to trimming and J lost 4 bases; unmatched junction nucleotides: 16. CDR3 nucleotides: TGTGCCATCAGGGGTCGGGACAGGCCAAAAACATTCTATGGCTACACCTTC. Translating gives CAIRGRDRPKTFYGYTF.